One sample yielded the 25 T cell receptor beta chains listed below, sequenced in a study of shared clonotypes between healthy human individuals. Libraries were prepared by immunoSEQ multiplex PCR; TCRdb keeps only in-frame clonotypes and omits some of them. The profile shows 1.4 million or so clones, approximately 98.5% of them singletons. The material sequenced was naive CD4+ T cells sorted from blood. The subset is: CD45RA+ positively selected. The origin of the receptors is a man aged 30 to 45 in good health.

V and J are TRBV7-9 and TRBJ2-3; D remains unclear. This CDR3 has 14 amino acids. Trimming took off 3 bases at V and 3 bases at J, with 10 bases between the two ends. CDR1 and CDR2 from the germline V gene are SEHNR and FQNEAQ (reference sequence). The CDR3 loop is CASSLGRETDTQYF. DNA of the CDR3: TGTGCCAGCAGCTTGGGTAGGGAAACAGATACGCAGTATTTT.

The chain links TRBV6-1 to TRBJ2-3; D uncertain. This CDR3 has 15 amino acids. CDR1 and CDR2 from the germline V gene are MNHNS and SASEGT. The V gene lost 2 bases and the J gene lost 5 bases, with 14 bases spanning the gap. The CDR3 DNA follows: TGTGCCAGCAGTGAACTGGGATCCTGGGTAGATACGCAGTATTTT. The encoded protein is CASSELGSWVDTQYF.

The chain uses TRBV5-1 and TRBJ1-1, with D possibly being TRBD1 (5 bases). Germline V CDR1 and CDR2: SGHRS, YFSETQ. Trimming took 5 bases from V and 10 from J, leaving 18 bases between them. The CDR3 extends over 13 amino acids. The CDR3 protein is CASRDGALGGAFF. CDR3 in DNA: TGCGCCAGCAGAGACGGGGCCTTAGGAGGAGCTTTCTTT.

This clone was recorded once. V and J are TRBV5-5 and TRBJ1-5, with a weak D call TRBD1 (6 bases). Germline CDR1 SGHKS, CDR2 YYEKEE (reference sequence). CDR3 size: 14 residues. The germline V and J ends were trimmed by 0 bases and 7 bases, with 11 bases remaining between them. This CDR3 reads CASSLEGGKQPQHF. In DNA form, the CDR3 reads TGTGCCAGCAGCTTGGAGGGGGGAAAGCAGCCCCAGCATTTT.

This CDR3 is CASTSESSYEQYF. The CDR3 nucleotides are TGTGCCAGCACTTCAGAGAGCTCCTACGAGCAGTACTTC. This rearrangement joins TRBV25-1 to TRBJ2-7, with no clear D. Trimming left V 7 bases short and J 0 bases short, with 10 bases between. The CDR3 runs to 13 residues. Germline CDR1 is MGHDK and CDR2 is SYGVNS.

The chain links TRBV5-5 to TRBJ1-3, with D hard to call. This CDR3 has 16 residues. The germline CDR1 and CDR2 sequences are SGHKS and YYEKEE (reference sequence). V was trimmed by 5 bases and J by 0 bases, leaving 15 bases between them. DNA of the CDR3: TGTGCCAGCAGGCCATCCGGGTGGAACTCTGGAAACACCATATATTTT. This gives the protein CASRPSGWNSGNTIYF.

The V gene is TRBV11-2, the J gene TRBJ2-3, with a possible D match to TRBD2 (6 bases). The CDR3 has 16 residues. V was cut by 5 bases and J by 3 bases, with 18 bases left in between. CDR1 is SGHAT and CDR2 is FQNNGV in the germline V gene. CDR3 loop: CASSLLRWTTTDTQYF. For the CDR3, the DNA is TGTGCCAGCAGCCTTCTACGTTGGACTACTACAGATACGCAGTATTTT.

The genes are TRBV5-4 and TRBJ2-5; D could derive from TRBD1 or TRBD2 (5 bases each). The CDR3 runs 14 residues. The germline V gene encodes CDR1 SGHNT and CDR2 YYREEE (reference sequence). The ends were cut back, 3 bases at V and 4 bases at J, with 13 bases in the middle. For the CDR3, the DNA is TGTGCCAGCAGCTCCCAATCGAGGGGAGAGACCCAGTACTTC. The encoded protein is CASSSQSRGETQYF.

V gene TRBV5-1 combines with J gene TRBJ2-1; D not certain. Germline V gives CDR1 SGHRS, CDR2 YFSETQ. V dropped 3 bases and J dropped 8 bases, with 12 bases sitting between them. This CDR3 contains 13 residues. The CDR3 protein is CASSSQKTYEQFF. In DNA, the CDR3 is TGCGCCAGCAGCTCCCAGAAAACTTATGAGCAGTTCTTC.

As DNA, the CDR3 is TGTGCCAGCAGCTTGGAGACCACAGATACGCAGTATTTT. Residues: CASSLETTDTQYF. This chain connects TRBV11-2 to TRBJ2-3; D uncertain. Deletions cut 3 bases from V and 2 bases from J, with 6 bases between. In germline, CDR1 is SGHAT, CDR2 FQNNGV. This CDR3 contains 13 residues. Together with reference TRBV11-2 and TRBJ2-3, the CDR3 gives the full variable domain: EAGVAQSPRYKIIEKRQSVAFWCNPISGHATLYWYQQILGQGPKLLIQFQNNGVVDDSQLPKDRFSAERLKGVDSTLKIQPAKLEDSAVYLCASSLETTDTQYFGPGTRLTVL.

The genes are TRBV29-1 and TRBJ2-3; D is tentatively TRBD1 or TRBD2 (5 bases each). V lost 7 bases, J lost 7 bases, and 18 bases lay in between. The CDR3 is made up of 13 amino acids. Germline CDR1 and CDR2: SQVTM and ANQGSEA. The CDR3 region is CSGGRGSRNTQYF. Written as DNA, the CDR3 is TGCAGCGGGGGACGGGGAAGCCGTAATACGCAGTATTTT.

This chain uses TRBV28 with TRBJ2-7, with D maybe TRBD2 (5 bases). The CDR3 runs to 14 residues. Germline V gene sequence: CDR1 MDHEN, CDR2 SYDVKM. V lost 4 bases, J lost 3 bases, and 13 bases lay in between. CDR3 protein: CASSYTRDFYEQYF. CDR3 sequence (DNA): TGTGCCAGCAGTTATACGAGGGATTTCTACGAGCAGTACTTC.

The V and J genes are TRBV7-2 and TRBJ2-5; 12 bases are shared with TRBD2. Trimming removed 1 base from V and 0 bases from J; junction bases left unmatched: 6. Germline V CDR1 and CDR2: SGHTA, FQGNSA. CDR3 length: 18 amino acids. The CDR3 DNA reads as TGTGCCAGCAGCTTAGTTCCGGGGACTAGCGGGTACCAAGAGACCCAGTACTTC. This codes for CASSLVPGTSGYQETQYF.

This rearrangement joins TRBV29-1 to TRBJ1-1; no clear D. The CDR3 is 14 amino acids. CDR1 is SQVTM, CDR2 ANQGSEA, per germline. V lost 3 bases and J 5 bases, leaving 16 bases between the germline ends. The chain's CDR3 is CSVDSRLRETEAFF. DNA of the CDR3: TGCAGCGTTGATTCACGGCTCCGAGAAACTGAAGCTTTCTTT.

The CDR3 sequence: CAWSWDRGSTEAFF. In nucleotides, the CDR3 is TGTGCCTGGAGTTGGGACAGGGGTAGCACTGAAGCTTTCTTT. The chain uses TRBV30 and TRBJ1-1; 10 nucleotides align to TRBD1. Trimming removed 2 bases from V and 4 bases from J; junction bases left unmatched: 4. CDR1 is GTSNPN, CDR2 SVGIG, per germline (reference sequence). CDR3 length equals 14 residues.

The J gene is TRBJ2-7, the V gene TRBV5-1, with TRBD2 as a possible D gene (6 bases). The CDR3 is made up of 15 amino acids. Trimming cost V 4 bases and J 4 bases, with 18 bases left between them. CDR1 and CDR2 (germline): SGHRS, YFSETQ. The CDR3 loop reads CASSRVTSGRYEQYF. The CDR3 DNA reads TGCGCCAGCAGCCGGGTCACATCAGGGAGGTACGAGCAGTACTTC.

The rearrangement links TRBV4-3 to TRBJ1-2; D gene ambiguous. This CDR3 has 16 amino acids. Germline CDR1 reads LGHNA; CDR2 reads YSLEER. The V and J ends lost 2 bases and 1 base respectively, with 14 bases between them. CDR3 nucleotides: TGCGCCAGCAGCCAAAGGCTAGCAGCAAATAACTATGGCTACACCTTC. Translating it yields CASSQRLAANNYGYTF.

V is TRBV28 and J is TRBJ2-2; 12 nucleotides line up with TRBD2. V shed 5 bases, J shed 5 bases, and the junction held 3 bases outside the gene matches. CDR1 is MDHEN, CDR2 SYDVKM, per germline. This CDR3 is built from 15 residues. CDR3 residues: CASSRTSGITGELFF. In nucleotides, the CDR3 is TGTGCCAGCAGTAGGACTAGCGGGATTACCGGGGAGCTGTTTTTT.

The chain uses TRBV12-5 and TRBJ2-1; 9 bases fit TRBD1. CDR1 LGHNT and CDR2 FRNRAP come from the germline V gene. The CDR3 is 14 amino acids. V lost 6 bases to trimming and J lost 6 bases; unmatched junction nucleotides: 6. CDR3 amino acids: CASGHGTGSNEQFF. CDR3 nucleotide sequence: TGTGCTAGTGGCCATGGGACAGGGTCCAATGAGCAGTTCTTC. The complete variable domain, with remaining parts taken from reference TRBV12-5 and TRBJ2-1, reads DARVTQTPRHKVTEMGQEVTMRCQPILGHNTVFWYRQTMMQGLELLAYFRNRAPLDDSGMPKDRFSAEMPDATLATLKIQPSEPRDSAVYFCASGHGTGSNEQFFGPGTRLTVL.

In this sample, this clone turned up once. V usage is TRBV11-1 and J usage is TRBJ1-1, with D maybe TRBD1 (5 bases). V lost 3 bases, J lost 4 bases, and 9 bases lay in between. Germline V gives CDR1 SGHAT, CDR2 FQDESV (reference sequence). CDR3 length: 13 amino acids. The CDR3 DNA sequence: TGTGCCAGCAGCTTGGGGGTGTCCACTGAAGCTTTCTTT. Its protein product is CASSLGVSTEAFF.

The chain couples TRBV5-4 to TRBJ2-1; 7 nucleotides align to TRBD2. The CDR3 is made up of 15 amino acids. J gave up 2 bases and V 4 bases, and 6 bases lay outside the gene matches. Germline-derived CDR1 and CDR2 are SGHNT and YYREEE (reference sequence). CDR3 region: CASSPGLGTYNEQFF. For the CDR3, the DNA is TGTGCCAGCAGCCCCGGACTAGGGACCTACAATGAGCAGTTCTTC.

Concerning this clone itself: One end of the junction does not line up with germline, which may come from a read error. This chain joins TRBV20-1 and TRBJ2-3; no clear D gene. The germline CDR1 and CDR2 sequences are DFQATT and SNEGSKA (reference sequence). The CDR3 is 11 amino acids. The DNA for the CDR3 is TGCAGTGCTAGTAGCATAGATACGCAGTATTTT. Protein: CSASSIDTQYF.

As for this clone: Additional DNA sequences in this sample encode the identical CDR3. J is TRBJ2-1 and V is TRBV28; D uncertain. The V gene lost 2 bases and the J gene lost 1 base, with 6 bases spanning the gap. Germline V gene sequence: CDR1 MDHEN, CDR2 SYDVKM. CDR3 size: 14 residues. In nucleotides, the CDR3 is TGTGCCAGCAGTTTAATAGGGTCCTACAATGAGCAGTTCTTC. As protein: CASSLIGSYNEQFF.

This chain links TRBV5-5 with TRBJ2-3, with 11 bases matching TRBD1. The germline gives CDR1 SGHKS, CDR2 YYEKEE (reference sequence). V was clipped by 5 bases and J by 4 bases; unmatched bases: 6. The CDR3 is 15 residues long. CDR3 coding DNA: TGTGCCAGCAGTTTACCGGGACAGGGGGCAGATACGCAGTATTTT. It specifies CASSLPGQGADTQYF.

The chain combines TRBV18 with TRBJ2-4; 7 bases are a match to TRBD1. The germline CDR1 and CDR2 sequences are KGHSH and LQKENI. V gave up 4 bases and J gave up 8 bases; unmatched junction bases: 8. This CDR3 region has 14 residues. CDR3 sequence: CASSLTRQGDIQYF. The DNA for the CDR3 is TGTGCCAGCTCACTCACGCGCCAGGGGGACATTCAGTACTTC.